A single sample gave rise to the 25 T cell receptor beta chains below, sequenced in a study of shared clonotypes between healthy human individuals. Profiling relied on immunoSEQ multiplex PCR, and the TCRdb table lists in-frame clones only, not all of them. The sample consists of some 2,400,000 clones, around 95% of them appearing once. Sequenced input: naive CD4+ T cells sorted from blood. Subset: CD45RA+ positively selected. The receptors originated from a man between 18 and 29 years old in good health.

The sample holds one count of this clone. The chain has TRBV6-5 and TRBJ2-1; D possibly uses TRBD1 or TRBD2 (5 bases each). This CDR3 has 14 residues. CDR1 and CDR2 from the germline V gene are MNHEY and SVGAGI. V shed 5 bases and J shed 10 bases, with 18 bases lying between them. CDR3 nucleotides: TGTGCCAGCAGTCGGGACCCAACCTCGTGGGAGCAGTTCTTC. The encoded protein is CASSRDPTSWEQFF.

The chain links TRBV5-8 to TRBJ2-7, with 7 positions matching TRBD1. The V segment lost 5 bases and the J segment 5 bases; nucleotides outside the gene matches: 7. The CDR3 contains 13 residues. The germline V gene encodes CDR1 SGHTS and CDR2 YDEGEE. The CDR3 DNA is TGTGCCAGCAGAATGACAGGGAGCGACGAGCAGTACTTC. This sequence encodes CASRMTGSDEQYF. The whole variable domain, remainder taken from reference TRBV5-8 and TRBJ2-7, is EAGVTQSPTHLIKTRGQQATLRCSPISGHTSVYWYQQALGLGLQFLLWYDEGEERNRGNFPPRFSGRQFPNYSSELNVNALELEDSALYLCASRMTGSDEQYFGPGTRLTVT.

The chain recombines TRBV2 with TRBJ2-3; D may be TRBD2 (6 bases). Between the trimmed V and J ends, which lost 3 bases and 8 bases, there was a span of 21 bases. This CDR3 spans 16 amino acids. Germline values: CDR1 SNHLY, CDR2 FYNNEI. In nucleotides, the CDR3 is TGTGCCAGCAGTGAGGTCGGGGGACTCATACTAGGTACGCAGTATTTT. It yields the protein CASSEVGGLILGTQYF.

In its sample, this clone was seen once. This chain links TRBV30 with TRBJ2-2, with 8 nucleotides matching TRBD2. The germline CDR1 and CDR2 sequences are GTSNPN and SVGIG (reference sequence). CDR3 size: 15 residues. The V gene end was trimmed by 3 bases and the J gene end by 4 bases; junction bases not matched to a gene: 7. The CDR3 spells CAWRMAGRGTGELFF. DNA for the CDR3: TGTGCCTGGAGAATGGCCGGGAGGGGCACCGGGGAGCTGTTTTTT.

The CDR3 sequence: CASSPSGSTEAFF. In nucleotides, the CDR3 is TGTGCCAGCTCACCCTCGGGAAGCACTGAAGCTTTCTTT. The chain is built from TRBV18 and TRBJ1-1; D is ambiguous. Germline V lookup: CDR1 KGHSH, CDR2 LQKENI. V was clipped by 3 bases and J by 4 bases, with 9 bases between them. The CDR3 runs 13 residues. Supplemented by reference TRBV18 and TRBJ1-1, the full variable domain reads NAGVMQNPRHLVRRRGQEARLRCSPMKGHSHVYWYRQLPEEGLKFMVYLQKENIIDESGMPKERFSAEFPKEGPSILRIQQVVRGDSAAYFCASSPSGSTEAFFGQGTRLTVV.

The chain recombines TRBV15 with TRBJ2-5; possible D gene TRBD1, 6 bases. The CDR3 runs to 13 residues. Germline loops: CDR1 LNHNV, CDR2 YYDKDF (reference sequence). Trimming took off 3 bases at V and 9 bases at J, with 14 bases between the two ends. The CDR3 DNA is TGTGCCACCAGCAGCGACAGGCGCGGGCCCCAGTACTTC. The encoded protein is CATSSDRRGPQYF. Full variable domain (remainder filled in from reference TRBV15 and TRBJ2-5): DAMVIQNPRYQVTQFGKPVTLSCSQTLNHNVMYWYQQKSSQAPKLLFHYYDKDFNNEADTPDNFQSRRPNTSFCFLDIRSPGLGDTAMYLCATSSDRRGPQYFGPGTRLLVL.

The chain is built from TRBV7-8 and TRBJ2-1, with 11 bases that match TRBD2. CDR1 SGHVS and CDR2 FQNEAQ come from the germline V gene. V shed 3 bases, J shed 6 bases, and the junction held 7 bases outside the gene matches. The CDR3 loop spans 16 amino acids. In DNA form, the CDR3 reads TGTGCCAGCAGCTTCACCGCTAGCGGGAGGACCAATGAGCAGTTCTTC. Its translation: CASSFTASGRTNEQFF.

The chain combines TRBV2 with TRBJ2-1; D may be TRBD2 (7 bases). Germline V gene lookup returns CDR1 SNHLY and CDR2 FYNNEI. The V and J ends lost 6 bases and 4 bases respectively, with 13 bases between them. This CDR3 has 14 residues. The CDR3 loop reads CASRRGGGYNEQFF. DNA of the CDR3: TGTGCCAGCAGGCGCGGGGGCGGATACAATGAGCAGTTCTTC.

This rearrangement joins TRBV15 to TRBJ1-1; TRBD1 might be the D (6 bases). Germline V CDR1 and CDR2: LNHNV, YYDKDF (reference sequence). Trimming cost V 1 base and J 2 bases, with 11 bases left between them. The CDR3 runs to 15 residues. The CDR3 DNA reads TGTGCCACCAGCAGAGGGACAGTCCTTAACACTGAAGCTTTCTTT. The encoded protein is CATSRGTVLNTEAFF.

V usage is TRBV5-6 and J usage is TRBJ2-5; the D call may be TRBD1 or TRBD2 (5 bases each). CDR1 and CDR2 (germline): SGHDT, YYEEEE. This CDR3 region has 14 residues. V gave up 5 bases and J gave up 0 bases, with 11 bases separating them. The CDR3 spells CASRSLGDQETQYF. The DNA of the CDR3 is TGTGCCAGCAGGTCTTTGGGGGACCAAGAGACCCAGTACTTC. Supplemented by reference TRBV5-6 and TRBJ2-5, the full variable domain reads DAGVTQSPTHLIKTRGQQVTLRCSPKSGHDTVSWYQQALGQGPQFIFQYYEEEERQRGNFPDRFSGHQFPNYSSELNVNALLLGDSALYLCASRSLGDQETQYFGPGTRLLVL.

The V gene is TRBV27, the J gene TRBJ1-2; 7 nucleotides match TRBD1. Germline V lookup: CDR1 MNHEY, CDR2 SMNVEV (reference sequence). The CDR3 is 14 residues long. V lost 2 bases and J lost 7; bases outside the gene matches: 7. Here the CDR3 DNA reads TGTGCCAGCAGTTTAGGGACCACAGGGGTTGGCTACACCTTC. Translating it yields CASSLGTTGVGYTF.

The chain employs TRBV5-1 and TRBJ2-7, with a tentative D call TRBD1 (5 bases). CDR3 length: 14 amino acids. From germline, CDR1 is SGHRS and CDR2 YFSETQ. Deletions cut 0 bases from V and 3 bases from J, with 10 bases between. DNA for the CDR3: TGCGCCAGCAGCTTGGAAGGGGTGGGCTACGAGCAGTACTTC. Residues: CASSLEGVGYEQYF.

This clone was observed a single time. The chain has TRBV7-6 and TRBJ1-3, with D unresolved. Germline loops: CDR1 SGHVS, CDR2 FNYEAQ. The CDR3 length is 12 residues. With 4 bases removed from V and 4 bases from J, the gap between germline ends came to 5 bases. The CDR3, as DNA: TGTGCCAGCAGCTATGGGGGAAACACCATATATTTT. Translation: CASSYGGNTIYF.

This clone occurred once. This chain connects TRBV25-1 to TRBJ1-2; TRBD1 matches 7 bases. Losses at the gene ends were 3 bases for V and 4 bases for J; bases not matched to a gene: 5. In germline, CDR1 is MGHDK, CDR2 SYGVNS. This CDR3 contains 14 residues. CDR3 sequence: CASSETGFAYGYTF. The CDR3 DNA reads as TGTGCCAGCAGTGAGACAGGGTTTGCCTATGGCTACACCTTC.

This chain connects TRBV5-6 to TRBJ2-3; maybe TRBD2 (6 bases). Germline CDR1 reads SGHDT; CDR2 reads YYEEEE. The CDR3 is 14 residues long. V gave up 5 bases and J gave up 0 bases, with 10 bases separating them. The CDR3 loop is CASRMGTSTDTQYF. CDR3 coding DNA: TGTGCCAGCAGGATGGGGACTAGCACAGATACGCAGTATTTT.

The rearrangement uses TRBV30 and TRBJ2-2, with 10 bases aligning to TRBD2. Germline CDR1 reads GTSNPN; CDR2 reads SVGIG (reference sequence). Losses at the gene ends were 1 base for V and 2 bases for J; bases not matched to a gene: 4. The length of the CDR3 is 16 residues. The CDR3, as DNA: TGTGCCTGGAGTGCTCTAGCGGGAGTAAACACCGGGGAGCTGTTTTTT. It translates to CAWSALAGVNTGELFF.

Worth noting for this clone: The same CDR3 arises from other DNA sequences in this sample as well. The chain has TRBV6-6 and TRBJ2-7, with no clear D. The CDR3 has 11 amino acids. The germline gives CDR1 MNHNY, CDR2 SVGAGI (reference sequence). Trimming removed 4 bases from V and 2 bases from J, with 3 bases in between. The CDR3 loop reads CASSSTYEQYF. The CDR3 coding sequence is TGTGCCAGCAGTTCGACCTACGAGCAGTACTTC.

The chain links TRBV10-3 to TRBJ2-7; tentative D call: TRBD2 (6 bases). V was pared by 5 bases and J by 0 bases, with 11 bases between. Per germline, CDR1 ENHRY and CDR2 SYGVKD. CDR3 length equals 14 residues. In DNA, the CDR3 is TGTGCCATCAGTCTCGCGGGGTCCTCCTACGAGCAGTACTTC. The encoded protein is CAISLAGSSYEQYF.

CDR3 in DNA: TGTGCCATCAGTGGCTGGGGGCGGGAGTCACCCTACGAGCAGTACTTC. It is translated as CAISGWGRESPYEQYF. The genes are TRBV10-3 and TRBJ2-7; TRBD2 might be the D (7 bases). This CDR3 contains 16 residues. CDR1 and CDR2 from the germline V gene are ENHRY and SYGVKD. V lost 4 bases and J 2 bases, leaving 18 bases between the germline ends.

The rearrangement uses TRBV5-1 and TRBJ2-3; the D gene is possibly TRBD1 (5 bases). This CDR3 has 16 amino acids. CDR1 SGHRS and CDR2 YFSETQ come from the germline V gene. V was pared by 0 bases and J by 6 bases, with 17 bases between. The CDR3 sequence: CASSLDLGQGADTQYF. In DNA, the CDR3 is TGCGCCAGCAGCTTGGATTTGGGGCAAGGAGCGGATACGCAGTATTTT.

J is TRBJ2-7 and V is TRBV7-9, with D possibly matching TRBD2 (5 bases). Germline-derived CDR1 and CDR2 are SEHNR and FQNEAQ (reference sequence). The CDR3 is made up of 17 amino acids. Trimming removed 4 bases from V and 2 bases from J, with 21 bases in between. CDR3 in DNA: TGTGCCAGCAGCTCGCCCCAAGGCGGGCTCGTCGCCTACGAGCAGTACTTC. Protein sequence: CASSSPQGGLVAYEQYF. Drawing the rest from reference TRBV7-9 and TRBJ2-7, the complete variable domain is DTGVSQNPRHKITKRGQNVTFRCDPISEHNRLYWYRQTLGQGPEFLTYFQNEAQLEKSRLLSDRFSAERPKGSFSTLEIQRTEQGDSAMYLCASSSPQGGLVAYEQYFGPGTRLTVT.

This chain links TRBV5-1 with TRBJ2-3; 14 nucleotides agree with TRBD2. V shed 3 bases and J 7 bases; nucleotides not matched to a gene: 7. CDR1 and CDR2 from the germline V gene are SGHRS and YFSETQ. The CDR3 is 16 amino acids. The CDR3 loop reads CASSSGTSGGTNTQYF. The CDR3 DNA is TGCGCCAGCAGCTCCGGGACTAGCGGGGGTACGAATACGCAGTATTTT.

The chain couples TRBV7-9 to TRBJ2-2, with 9 bases fitting TRBD2. Trimming took 6 bases from V and 4 from J; bases not matched to a gene: 3. The germline CDR1 and CDR2 sequences are SEHNR and FQNEAQ (reference sequence). CDR3 length: 14 residues. The CDR3 loop is CASRNSGSTGELFF. The CDR3 bases are TGTGCCAGCAGGAATAGCGGGAGCACCGGGGAGCTGTTTTTT.

Notes on this clone: The sample carries other DNA sequences with the same CDR3. The genes are TRBV27 and TRBJ1-6, with 9 bases fitting TRBD1. V lost 6 bases to trimming and J lost 7 bases; unmatched junction nucleotides: 10. This CDR3 spans 16 amino acids. Germline V gene sequence: CDR1 MNHEY, CDR2 SMNVEV (reference sequence). CDR3 region: CASRPDRGVKNSPLHF. CDR3 coding DNA: TGTGCCAGCAGACCGGACAGGGGAGTGAAGAATTCACCCCTCCACTTT.

This chain links TRBV9 with TRBJ2-7; D call uncertain. The CDR3 spans 15 residues. Germline-derived CDR1 and CDR2 are SGDLS and YYNGEE. The V end lost 0 bases, the J end lost 3 bases, and 13 bases lay between the germline ends. The CDR3 nucleotides read TGTGCCAGCAGCGTAGCGGAAACGCAGCTCTACGAGCAGTACTTC. This gives the protein CASSVAETQLYEQYF.